The present entry profiles one TCR beta chain with its context. Its antigen is not yet known. Base qualities are not at hand, and no much larger clone is one base apart. These data come from a study of identical twins listed by TCRdb under 2016. For context, the study as a whole: To test whether fetal clonotypes persist, this study deep-sequenced TCR alpha and beta repertoires from monozygotic twins, from unrelated adults of various ages, and from cord blood. To rule out contamination, the twin experiments were replicated at different times with different library preparation protocols. Results the study describes overall, beyond this receptor: Zero-insertion analyses could be partly confounded by invariant T cells such as MAIT and iNKT, though diverse VJ usage argued against such confounding for most clonotypes. Because the same donors could not be followed over many years, the conclusions depended on cross-sectional statistical analysis. In beta out-of-frame sequences, excess twin sharing was weaker, because having fewer shared sequences lowered the signal-to-noise ratio. Fewer insertions were carried by abundant cord blood beta clonotypes; a weaker similar trend was observed in young adult naive repertoires, while no such trend was observed in memory repertoires. Out-of-frame TCR alpha sharing in monozygotic twins was systematically underestimated by recombination models, whereas sharing between unrelated individuals was in agreement with the recombination models. Out-of-frame TCR alpha sequences shared between twins showed an excess of low generation-probability sequences compared with coincidental sharing between unrelated individuals.

Spanning cysteine to phenylalanine, the CDR3 consists of 15 amino acids. Only the CDR3 region is kept as DNA, spanning 45 bases read in frame from base 1. V lost 2 bases and J lost 6 bases; the stretch between them is 11 bases long. From the germline V gene, CDR1 is SGHTA and CDR2 is FQGNSA. Library method: 5' RACE. TCRdb names Illumina HiSeq 2000 as the instrument used. Template switching added a universal primer binding site, and the final cDNA carried a unique molecular identifier that allowed TCR cDNA molecules to be counted accurately. Specific primers in the conserved constant-segment region were used to synthesize first-strand cDNA for the TCR alpha and beta chains. Each cDNA library was double barcoded, with a SMART-Mk sample barcode plus Illumina barcodes, to control for contamination. TruSeq adapter sequences and Illumina sample barcodes were added in two successive PCR steps. The Illumina HiSeq platform was used with custom primers to sequence TCR alpha and beta cDNA libraries. For the original study's pipeline: MiGEC was used to process raw reads and extract unique molecular identifiers, and MiXCR was used to find CDR3 positions. For each individual, recombination models were inferred using an EM algorithm with the repgenHMM and IGoR tools. The tcR package in R was used for shared clonotype analysis, with sharing normalized by the product of cloneset sizes. To study raw recombination without the effects of thymic and clonal selection, out-of-frame nonproductive sequences were analyzed. TCRdb trimmed the raw reads at Q25, called clones with MiXCR and kept productive beta chains. All rows with the same CDR3 protein become a single entry with the most common DNA and genes. What appears here as the V and J calls and clone size reflects TCRdb's work, not the paper's. This sample comprises about 470,000 distinct CDR3 sequences, approximately 25% of them detected only once. In total, the top ten clones hold 2.9% of the sample.

Every donor in the study was a healthy Caucasian. The twin cohort consisted of three pairs of female monozygotic twins, all aged roughly 18 to 30 years. Positive isolation kits from Invitrogen were used to isolate CD4+ and CD8+ T cell populations. This same sample was also taken into another study, of T cells expressing NK-cell markers. As noted in the second study: Three sorted T-cell subsets (CD3+CD56+NKG2C+, CD3+CD56+NKG2C- and CD3+CD56-NKG2C+) from fewer than 10 donors had their TCR beta-chain repertoires profiled. Among the eight sequenced donors, seven were HCMV-seropositive and one was HCMV-seronegative. In several experiments an anti-gammadeltaTCR antibody was added to restrict sorting to alphabetaTCR-expressing T cells. In more than 5 donors, the dominant CD3+CD56+NKG2C+ clonotypes ranked among the top 10 CD8+ clonotypes, making up roughly 1.0-7.0% of CD8+ T cells. Those dominant clonotypes were again the most abundant among CD3+CD56-NKG2C+ cells in several donors, at roughly 28.3-60.1%. It remained unclear whether the expanded NKG2C-expressing T cell clones were specific for HCMV antigens. All eight donors whose samples were sequenced were randomly selected healthy volunteers, three of them men and five women. HCMV serostatus was determined by detecting HCMV-specific IgG in serum with a commercial ELISA kit. Reads were demultiplexed and grouped by UMI with MIGEC, and clonotypes were assembled and quantified with MiTCR. To exclude erroneous sequences, any TCR cDNA sequence not supported by at least two reads was discarded. The tcR package was used for downstream repertoire analysis, with clonotypes matched between fractions based on CDR3 nucleotide sequence plus V segment. VDJmatch was used to annotate antigen specificity against VDJdb, with one amino acid substitution allowed in CDR3.

The sequence was collected from a woman aged 18-29 years in good health. The sequence is built from TRBV7-2 and TRBJ1-6; the D segment could be TRBD1, given 5 matching bases. The sequenced sample consisted of CD4+ T cells sorted from blood. The CDR3 protein: CASSLSGTGNSPLHF. The DNA sequence is TGTGCCAGCAGCTTATCGGGGACCGGTAATTCACCCCTCCACTTT.